This record looks at one TCR beta chain sequence and its context. This record belongs to a study of blood T cell repertoires in COVID-19. Looking at the study overall: COVID-19 samples collected from the United States, Italy and Spain covered acute and convalescent phases.

The CDR3 sequence is 16 residues long. Germline trimming cut 0 bases from V and 4 bases from J; bases unmatched to any gene: 4. Germline V CDR1 and CDR2: SGHRS, YFSETQ. TCRdb's copy holds only in-frame clones and misses some; the assay was immunoSEQ multiplex PCR. Here the sample spans about 180,000 clones, around 79% being singletons. Material for sequencing was peripheral blood. This receptor was obtained from a woman aged 60-75 years with COVID-19, enrolled during active disease. The chain recombines TRBV5-1 with TRBJ2-1; 10 nucleotides align to TRBD2. The CDR3 DNA reads TGCGCCAGCAGCTTGGAACTAGCGGGGCGGTACAATGAGCAGTTCTTC. Protein: CASSLELAGRYNEQFF.